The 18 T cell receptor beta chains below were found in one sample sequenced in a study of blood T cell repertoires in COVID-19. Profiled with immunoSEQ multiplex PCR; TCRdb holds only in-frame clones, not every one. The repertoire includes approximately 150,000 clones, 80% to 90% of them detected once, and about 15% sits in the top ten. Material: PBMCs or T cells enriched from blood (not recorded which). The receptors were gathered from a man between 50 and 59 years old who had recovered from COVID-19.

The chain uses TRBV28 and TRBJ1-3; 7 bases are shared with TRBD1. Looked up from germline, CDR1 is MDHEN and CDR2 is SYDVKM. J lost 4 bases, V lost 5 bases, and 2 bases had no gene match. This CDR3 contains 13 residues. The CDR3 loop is CASSRQGGNTIYF. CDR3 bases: TGTGCCAGCAGTAGACAGGGAGGAAACACCATATATTTT.

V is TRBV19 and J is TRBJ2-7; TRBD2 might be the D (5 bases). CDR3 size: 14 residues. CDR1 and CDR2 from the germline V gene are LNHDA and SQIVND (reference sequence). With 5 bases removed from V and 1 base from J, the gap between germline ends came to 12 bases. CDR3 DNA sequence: TGTGCCAGTAGTGCAGACTACGCGTCCTACGAGCAGTACTTC. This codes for CASSADYASYEQYF.

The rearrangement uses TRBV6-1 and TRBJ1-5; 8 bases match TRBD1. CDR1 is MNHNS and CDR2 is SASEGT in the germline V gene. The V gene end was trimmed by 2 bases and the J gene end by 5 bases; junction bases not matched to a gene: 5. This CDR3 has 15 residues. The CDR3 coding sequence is TGTGCCAGCAGTGAATGGGCAGGGGGCGATCAGCCCCAGCATTTT. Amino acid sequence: CASSEWAGGDQPQHF.

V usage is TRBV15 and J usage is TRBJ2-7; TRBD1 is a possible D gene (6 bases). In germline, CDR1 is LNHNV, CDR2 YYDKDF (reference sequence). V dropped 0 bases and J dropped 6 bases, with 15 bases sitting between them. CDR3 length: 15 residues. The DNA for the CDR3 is TGTGCCACCAGCAGAGAGAAGGACAGTAGGATCGAGCAGTACTTC. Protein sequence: CATSREKDSRIEQYF.

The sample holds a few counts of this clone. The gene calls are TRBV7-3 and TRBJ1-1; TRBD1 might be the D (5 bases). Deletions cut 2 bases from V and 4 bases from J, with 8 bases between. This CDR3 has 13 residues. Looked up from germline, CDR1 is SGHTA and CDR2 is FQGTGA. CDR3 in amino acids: CASSLQGSTEAFF. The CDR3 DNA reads TGTGCCAGCAGCTTACAGGGCAGCACTGAAGCTTTCTTT.

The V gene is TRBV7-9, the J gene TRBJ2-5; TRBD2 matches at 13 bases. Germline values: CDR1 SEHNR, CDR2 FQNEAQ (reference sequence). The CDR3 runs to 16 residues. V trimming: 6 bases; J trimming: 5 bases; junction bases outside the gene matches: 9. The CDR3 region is CASSFGLAGAQETQYF. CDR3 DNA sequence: TGTGCCAGCAGTTTTGGACTAGCGGGGGCCCAGGAGACCCAGTACTTC.

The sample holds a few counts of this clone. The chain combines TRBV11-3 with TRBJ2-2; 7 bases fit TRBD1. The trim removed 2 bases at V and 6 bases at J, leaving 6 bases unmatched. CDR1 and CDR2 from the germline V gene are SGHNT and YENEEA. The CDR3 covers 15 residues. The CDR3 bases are TGTGCCAGCAGCTTATCGGGCAGGGGGTCCGGGGAGCTGTTTTTT. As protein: CASSLSGRGSGELFF. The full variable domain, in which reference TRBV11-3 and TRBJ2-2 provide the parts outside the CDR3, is EAGVVQSPRYKIIEKKQPVAFWCNPISGHNTLYWYLQNLGQGPELLIRYENEEAVDDSQLPKDRFSAERLKGVDSTLKIQPAELGDSAVYLCASSLSGRGSGELFFGEGSRLTVL.

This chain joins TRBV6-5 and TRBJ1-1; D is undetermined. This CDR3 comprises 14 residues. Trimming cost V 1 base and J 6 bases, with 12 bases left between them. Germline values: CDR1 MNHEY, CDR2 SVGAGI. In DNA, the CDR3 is TGTGCCAGCAGTTACTACCTAGGTGTCTCTGAAGCTTTCTTT. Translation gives CASSYYLGVSEAFF.

CDR3 in DNA: TGTGCCAGCACTAACGCAGGGGAACCTTTCTTT. Translation: CASTNAGEPFF. The J gene is TRBJ1-1, the V gene TRBV6-5; a possible D gene is TRBD1 (6 bases). Germline V gives CDR1 MNHEY, CDR2 SVGAGI. The CDR3 is 11 residues long. The V end was cut by 7 bases, the J end by 12 bases, with 15 bases between.

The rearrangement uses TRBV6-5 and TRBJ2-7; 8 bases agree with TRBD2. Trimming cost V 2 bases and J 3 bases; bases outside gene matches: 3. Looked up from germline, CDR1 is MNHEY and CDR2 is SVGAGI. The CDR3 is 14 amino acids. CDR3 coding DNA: TGTGCCAGCAGTTACGAACGGGGGGGCTACGAGCAGTACTTC. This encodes CASSYERGGYEQYF.

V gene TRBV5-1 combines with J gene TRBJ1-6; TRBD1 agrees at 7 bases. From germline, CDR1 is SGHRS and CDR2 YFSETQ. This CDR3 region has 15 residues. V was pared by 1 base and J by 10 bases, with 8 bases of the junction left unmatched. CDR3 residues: CASSLNDRETSPLHF. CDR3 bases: TGCGCCAGCAGCTTGAATGACAGGGAAACATCACCCCTCCACTTT.

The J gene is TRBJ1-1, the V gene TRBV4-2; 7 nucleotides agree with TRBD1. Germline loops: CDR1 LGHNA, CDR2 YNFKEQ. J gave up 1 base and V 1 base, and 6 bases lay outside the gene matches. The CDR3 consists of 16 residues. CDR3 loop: CASSQGKTGRNTEAFF. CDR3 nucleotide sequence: TGTGCCAGCAGCCAAGGGAAGACAGGGAGGAACACTGAAGCTTTCTTT.

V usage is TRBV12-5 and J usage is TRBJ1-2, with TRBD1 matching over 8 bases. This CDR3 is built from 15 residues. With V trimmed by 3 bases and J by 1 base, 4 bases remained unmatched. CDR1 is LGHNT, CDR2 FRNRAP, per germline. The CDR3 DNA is TGTGCTAGTGGTTTACCGGGACAGGTTAACTATGGCTACACCTTC. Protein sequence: CASGLPGQVNYGYTF.

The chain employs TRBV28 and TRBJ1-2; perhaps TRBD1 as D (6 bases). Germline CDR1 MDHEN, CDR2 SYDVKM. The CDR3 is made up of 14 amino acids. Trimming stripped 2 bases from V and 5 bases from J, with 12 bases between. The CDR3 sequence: CASSLRQAYYGYTF. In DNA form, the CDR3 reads TGTGCCAGCAGTTTACGACAGGCTTATTATGGCTACACCTTC.

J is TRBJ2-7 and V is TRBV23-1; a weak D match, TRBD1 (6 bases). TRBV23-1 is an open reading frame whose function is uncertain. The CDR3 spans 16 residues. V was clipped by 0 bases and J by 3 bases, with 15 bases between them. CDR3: CASSQSCTGRIYEQYF. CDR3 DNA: TGCGCCAGCAGTCAATCATGCACAGGGAGAATCTACGAGCAGTACTTC.

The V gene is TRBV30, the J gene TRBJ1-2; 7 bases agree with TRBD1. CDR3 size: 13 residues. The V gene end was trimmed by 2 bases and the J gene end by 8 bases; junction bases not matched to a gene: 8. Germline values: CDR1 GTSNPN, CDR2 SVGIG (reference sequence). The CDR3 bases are TGTGCCTGGAGTTCTGACAGGGCAAACGGCTACACCTTC. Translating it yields CAWSSDRANGYTF.

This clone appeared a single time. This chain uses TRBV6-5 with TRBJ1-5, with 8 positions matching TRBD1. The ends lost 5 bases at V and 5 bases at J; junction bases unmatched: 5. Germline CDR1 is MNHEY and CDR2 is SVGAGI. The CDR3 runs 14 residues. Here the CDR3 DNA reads TGTGCCAGCAGTCGGACAGGGTGGGATCAGCCCCAGCATTTT. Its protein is CASSRTGWDQPQHF.

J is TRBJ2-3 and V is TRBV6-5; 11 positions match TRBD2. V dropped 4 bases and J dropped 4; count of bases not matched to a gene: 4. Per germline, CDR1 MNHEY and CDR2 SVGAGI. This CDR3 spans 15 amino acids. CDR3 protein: CASSSPGLAADTQYF. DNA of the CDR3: TGTGCCAGCAGTTCTCCGGGACTAGCGGCAGATACGCAGTATTTT.